The sequence of this T cell receptor (beta chain) was determined in a study of T cells in Graves' hyperthyroidism and ophthalmopathy. TCR beta CDR3 regions were amplified from RNA transcripts. HTBI primers were employed in a first-round RT-PCR of the TCR CDR3. TCRdb independently ran MiXCR on the multiplex PCR reads; one entry per CDR3 protein. The sample carries approximately 380,000 distinct CDR3 sequences, 15% to 20% recorded once. The CDR3 sequence is 15 residues long. The V segment lost 6 bases and the J segment 5 bases; nucleotides outside the gene matches: 13. CDR1 is DFQATT, CDR2 SNEGSKA, per germline (reference sequence). This clonotype was detected only a few times.

What was sequenced was blood. The clonotype was recovered from a man aged 18-30 years with Graves' ophthalmopathy. This chain uses TRBV20-1 with TRBJ2-1; 7 bases line up with TRBD2. The CDR3 DNA reads as TGCAGTGCCCGTCGGGTGCGGGGGTGGGACAATGAGCAGTTCTTC. It yields the protein CSARRVRGWDNEQFF.